The 18 T cell receptor beta chains reported below all come from one sample, sequenced in a study of blood T cell repertoires in COVID-19. Libraries were prepared by immunoSEQ multiplex PCR; TCRdb keeps only in-frame clonotypes and omits some of them. The repertoire holds 140,000 to 150,000 clones, with about four fifths as singletons. The sequenced sample was peripheral blood. These receptors originate from a human donor with acute or convalescent COVID-19. The donor label of this sample is uncertain.

This rearrangement joins TRBV30 to TRBJ1-3; no clear D gene. CDR1 and CDR2 from the germline V gene are GTSNPN and SVGIG (reference sequence). V lost 1 base, J lost 0 bases, and 10 bases lay in between. The CDR3 covers 15 residues. CDR3 loop: CAWSGAQFSGNTIYF. CDR3 bases: TGTGCCTGGAGTGGGGCCCAGTTCTCTGGAAACACCATATATTTT.

The chain recombines TRBV7-9 with TRBJ1-5; D ambiguous. Trimming removed 6 bases at V and 5 bases at J, with 8 bases between. The CDR3 sequence is 12 residues long. Germline CDR1 SEHNR, CDR2 FQNEAQ (reference sequence). The CDR3 is CASRLTYQPQHF. The CDR3 nucleotides are TGTGCCAGCAGGTTGACTTATCAGCCCCAGCATTTT.

The CDR3 loop reads CASSLVAGAYNEQFF. The DNA for the CDR3 is TGTGCCAGCAGCTTAGTAGCGGGGGCCTACAATGAGCAGTTCTTC. The chain couples TRBV7-2 to TRBJ2-1; 9 bases line up with TRBD2. This CDR3 has 15 residues. Per the germline V gene, CDR1 is SGHTA and CDR2 is FQGNSA. With 1 base clipped from V and 2 bases from J, the junction kept 0 bases outside the gene matches.

V usage is TRBV7-2 and J usage is TRBJ2-2; 11 nucleotides line up with TRBD2. This CDR3 region has 16 residues. Per germline, CDR1 SGHTA and CDR2 FQGNSA. Trimming at V came to 3 bases and at J to 4 bases, leaving 4 bases not matched to a gene. The CDR3 DNA sequence: TGTGCCAGCAGCTTTAGCGGGGGGGCCTTCACCGGGGAGCTGTTTTTT. It is translated as CASSFSGGAFTGELFF.

J is TRBJ2-6 and V is TRBV27, with a tentative D call TRBD2 (5 bases). This CDR3 has 15 residues. CDR1 is MNHEY and CDR2 is SMNVEV in the germline V gene (reference sequence). V was cut by 7 bases and J by 4 bases, with 14 bases left in between. Written as DNA, the CDR3 is TGTGCCAGCACCTCAATGGGGAGCGGGGCCAACGTCCTGACTTTC. It encodes CASTSMGSGANVLTF. The whole variable domain, filled in from reference TRBV27 and TRBJ2-6, reads EAQVTQNPRYLITVTGKKLTVTCSQNMNHEYMSWYRQDPGLGLRQIYYSMNVEVTDKGDVPEGYKVSRKEKRNFPLILESPSPNQTSLYFCASTSMGSGANVLTFGAGSRLTVL.

This clone has just a few counts. This rearrangement joins TRBV10-2 to TRBJ2-2; TRBD1 aligns across 10 bases. CDR1 is WSHSY and CDR2 is SAAADI in the germline V gene. The V gene end was trimmed by 0 bases and the J gene end by 2 bases; junction bases not matched to a gene: 9. The CDR3 runs 19 residues. This CDR3 reads CASSESSPWTGGNTGELFF. The CDR3 DNA follows: TGCGCCAGCAGTGAGTCGTCCCCTTGGACAGGGGGAAACACCGGGGAGCTGTTTTTT.

The chain combines TRBV11-2 with TRBJ1-1, with 8 nucleotides matching TRBD1. V was pared by 5 bases and J by 0 bases, with 5 bases of the junction left unmatched. Germline assignment: CDR1 SGHAT and CDR2 FQNNGV. This CDR3 comprises 15 residues. The CDR3 loop reads CASSASTGVNTEAFF. In nucleotides, the CDR3 is TGTGCCAGCAGCGCCTCGACAGGGGTGAACACTGAAGCTTTCTTT.

V is TRBV21-1 and J is TRBJ1-1; the table's D gene call, TRBD1, was not cross checked with the DNA. TRBV21-1 counts as a pseudogene. This CDR3 has 18 residues. This chain's CDR3 is CASSKGGDRGIRNTEAFF. Written as DNA, the CDR3 is TGTGCCAGCAGCAAAGGAGGAGACAGGGGAATCAGAAACACTGAAGCTTTCTTT.

This clone has only a few counts. The J gene is TRBJ1-5, the V gene TRBV19, with D possibly matching TRBD1 (5 bases). V was cut by 7 bases and J by 3 bases, with 13 bases left in between. The CDR3 consists of 14 residues. CDR1 LNHDA and CDR2 SQIVND come from the germline V gene (reference sequence). Here the CDR3 DNA reads TGTGCCAGTAATTCAGGGTTTGCCAATCAGCCCCAGCATTTT. This codes for CASNSGFANQPQHF.

This chain connects TRBV15 to TRBJ1-6, with no clear D. Deletions cut 1 base from V and 1 base from J, with 8 bases between. The CDR3 covers 16 residues. CDR1 and CDR2 (germline): LNHNV, YYDKDF (reference sequence). The CDR3 nucleotides read TGTGCCACCAGCAGAGGGGGAGGGTCCTATAATTCACCCCTCCACTTT. Protein: CATSRGGGSYNSPLHF.

The chain joins TRBV5-1 to TRBJ2-1; maybe TRBD1 (5 bases). The V end lost 0 bases, the J end lost 10 bases, and 11 bases lay between the germline ends. The CDR3 length is 13 residues. Germline CDR1 reads SGHRS; CDR2 reads YFSETQ. The CDR3 sequence: CASSLATVGEQFF. The CDR3 DNA reads TGCGCCAGCAGCTTGGCGACAGTAGGAGAGCAGTTCTTC.

This chain links TRBV6-5 with TRBJ1-6, with 7 bases lining up with TRBD1. The ends lost 7 bases at V and 8 bases at J; junction bases unmatched: 8. The CDR3 totals 14 residues. CDR1 MNHEY and CDR2 SVGAGI come from the germline V gene. CDR3 sequence reads: CASNTGEVHSPLHF. CDR3 DNA: TGTGCCAGCAACACAGGGGAAGTTCATTCACCCCTCCACTTT.

The V and J genes are TRBV16 and TRBJ1-3; D is unclear. Per germline, CDR1 KGHSY and CDR2 FQNENV. The V gene lost 4 bases and the J gene lost 3 bases, with 13 bases spanning the gap. The CDR3 covers 15 residues. The CDR3 region is CASSPRAGNGNTIYF. The CDR3 DNA sequence: TGTGCCAGCAGCCCACGGGCGGGGAATGGAAACACCATATATTTT.

This clone was detected only once. The chain has TRBV19 and TRBJ1-5; D call uncertain. Germline CDR1 LNHDA, CDR2 SQIVND (reference sequence). CDR3 length: 17 amino acids. V shed 0 bases and J shed 2 bases, with 14 bases lying between them. CDR3 sequence: CASSIEADYSGNQPQHF. The CDR3 nucleotides are TGTGCCAGTAGTATAGAGGCGGACTATAGCGGCAATCAGCCCCAGCATTTT. Looking up the rest from reference TRBV19 and TRBJ1-5 gives the full variable domain: DGGITQSPKYLFRKEGQNVTLSCEQNLNHDAMYWYRQDPGQGLRLIYYSQIVNDFQKGDIAEGYSVSREKKESFPLTVTSAQKNPTAFYLCASSIEADYSGNQPQHFGDGTRLSIL.

The CDR3 bases are TGCGCCAGCAGCCAAGGACCTCCCGGGACATTCTTCTCTGGAAACACCATATATTTT. This sequence encodes CASSQGPPGTFFSGNTIYF. The gene calls are TRBV4-1 and TRBJ1-3; D is perhaps TRBD1 (6 bases). Trimming removed 1 base from V and 0 bases from J, with 19 bases in between. CDR3 length: 19 residues. Per the germline V gene, CDR1 is MGHRA and CDR2 is YSYEKL.

Many counts were recorded for this clone. The chain links TRBV4-1 to TRBJ2-7; 9 nucleotides agree with TRBD1. The germline CDR1 and CDR2 sequences are MGHRA and YSYEKL. Trimming at V came to 1 base and at J to 1 base, leaving 2 bases not matched to a gene. The CDR3 is 15 residues long. CDR3 coding DNA: TGCGCCAGCAGCCAAGTGGACAGGGGTTCCTACGAGCAGTACTTC. This codes for CASSQVDRGSYEQYF.

J is TRBJ2-2 and V is TRBV14, with D possibly TRBD1 on 5 matching bases. The CDR3 loop spans 16 amino acids. Trimming shortened V by 4 bases and J by 0 bases, and 12 bases separated the two germline ends. Per the germline V gene, CDR1 is SGHDN and CDR2 is FVKESK. DNA of the CDR3: TGTGCCAGCAGCCGCCCGACAGTTTCGAACACCGGGGAGCTGTTTTTT. It is translated as CASSRPTVSNTGELFF. The full variable domain, with the rest looked up from reference TRBV14 and TRBJ2-2, is EAGVTQFPSHSVIEKGQTVTLRCDPISGHDNLYWYRRVMGKEIKFLLHFVKESKQDESGMPNNRFLAERTGGTYSTLKVQPAELEDSGVYFCASSRPTVSNTGELFFGEGSRLTVL.

In its sample, this clone was seen once. The chain couples TRBV5-1 to TRBJ1-1; D is uncertain. CDR1 SGHRS and CDR2 YFSETQ come from the germline V gene. V was cut by 5 bases and J by 4 bases, with 12 bases left in between. The CDR3 runs to 13 residues. In DNA, the CDR3 is TGCGCCAGCAGAGGCGAGCCGGGCACTGAAGCTTTCTTT. This gives the protein CASRGEPGTEAFF.